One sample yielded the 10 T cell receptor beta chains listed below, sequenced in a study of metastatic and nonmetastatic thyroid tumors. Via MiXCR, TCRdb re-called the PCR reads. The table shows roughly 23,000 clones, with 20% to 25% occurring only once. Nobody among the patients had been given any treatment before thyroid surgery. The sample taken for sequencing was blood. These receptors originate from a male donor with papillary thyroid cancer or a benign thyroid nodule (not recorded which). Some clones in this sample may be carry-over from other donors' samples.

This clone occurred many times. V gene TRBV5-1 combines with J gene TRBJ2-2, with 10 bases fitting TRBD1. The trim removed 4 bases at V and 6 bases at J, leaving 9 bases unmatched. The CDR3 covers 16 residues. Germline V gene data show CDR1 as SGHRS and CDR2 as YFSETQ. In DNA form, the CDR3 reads TGCGCCAGCAGCGACTGGGACAGGGGCATCTCCGGGGAGCTGTTTTTT. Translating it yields CASSDWDRGISGELFF.

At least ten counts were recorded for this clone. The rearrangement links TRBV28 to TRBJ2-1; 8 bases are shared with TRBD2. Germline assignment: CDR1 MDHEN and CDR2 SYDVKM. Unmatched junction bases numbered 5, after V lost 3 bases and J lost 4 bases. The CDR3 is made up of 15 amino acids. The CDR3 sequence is CASSFTSGVYNEQFF. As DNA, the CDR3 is TGTGCCAGCAGTTTTACTAGCGGAGTTTACAATGAGCAGTTCTTC.

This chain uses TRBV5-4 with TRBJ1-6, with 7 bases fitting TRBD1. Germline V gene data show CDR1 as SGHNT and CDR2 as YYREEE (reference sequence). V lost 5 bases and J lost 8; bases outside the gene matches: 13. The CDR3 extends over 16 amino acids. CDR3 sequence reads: CASRPQGVATDSPLHF. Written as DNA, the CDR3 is TGTGCCAGCAGACCCCAGGGGGTCGCAACGGATTCACCCCTCCACTTT.

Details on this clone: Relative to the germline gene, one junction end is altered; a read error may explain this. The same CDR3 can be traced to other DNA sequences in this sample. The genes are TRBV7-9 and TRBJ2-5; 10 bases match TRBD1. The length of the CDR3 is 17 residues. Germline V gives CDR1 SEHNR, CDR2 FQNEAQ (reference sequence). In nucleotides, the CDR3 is TGTGCCAGCAGCTTAGGTACCCGACAGGGGGCTCAGGAGACACAGTACTTC. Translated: CASSLGTRQGAQETQYF.

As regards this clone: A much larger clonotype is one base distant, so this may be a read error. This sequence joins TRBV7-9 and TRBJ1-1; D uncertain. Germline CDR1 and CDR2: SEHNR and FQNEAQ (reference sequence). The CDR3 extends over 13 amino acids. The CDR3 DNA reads TGTGCCATCAGCGCCTCCAGTGGCACTGAAGCTTTCTTT. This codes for CAISASSGTEAFF.

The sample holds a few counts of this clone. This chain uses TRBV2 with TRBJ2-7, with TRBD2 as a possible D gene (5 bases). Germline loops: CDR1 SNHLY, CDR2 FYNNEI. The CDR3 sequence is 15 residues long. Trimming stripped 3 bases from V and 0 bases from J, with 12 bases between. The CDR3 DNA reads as TGTGCCAGCAGTGACGGCGGTGGGAGCTCCTACGAGCAGTACTTC. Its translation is CASSDGGGSSYEQYF.

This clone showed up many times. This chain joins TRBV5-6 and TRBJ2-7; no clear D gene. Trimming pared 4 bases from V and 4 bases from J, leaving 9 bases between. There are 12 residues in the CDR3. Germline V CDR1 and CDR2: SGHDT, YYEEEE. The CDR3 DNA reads TGTGCCAGCAGCAGCTATATGTACGAGCAGTACTTC. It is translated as CASSSYMYEQYF.

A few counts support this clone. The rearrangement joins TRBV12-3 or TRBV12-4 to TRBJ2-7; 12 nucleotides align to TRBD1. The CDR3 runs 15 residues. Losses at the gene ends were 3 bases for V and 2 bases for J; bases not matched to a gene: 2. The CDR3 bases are TGTGCCAGCAGTTTCTGGGACAGGGGGCCCTACGAGCAGTACTTC. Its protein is CASSFWDRGPYEQYF.

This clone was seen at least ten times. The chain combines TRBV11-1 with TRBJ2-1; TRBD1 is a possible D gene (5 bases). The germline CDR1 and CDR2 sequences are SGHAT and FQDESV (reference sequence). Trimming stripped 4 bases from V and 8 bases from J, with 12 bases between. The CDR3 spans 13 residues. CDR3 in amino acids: CASSSEQVDEQFF. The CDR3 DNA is TGTGCCAGCAGCTCTGAACAGGTCGATGAGCAGTTCTTC.

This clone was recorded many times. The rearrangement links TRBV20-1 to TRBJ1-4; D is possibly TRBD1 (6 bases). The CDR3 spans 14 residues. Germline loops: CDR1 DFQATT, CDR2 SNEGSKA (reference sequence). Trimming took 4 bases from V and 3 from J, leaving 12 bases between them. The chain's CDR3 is CSATTQGPNEKLFF. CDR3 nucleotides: TGCAGTGCTACTACACAGGGCCCTAATGAAAAACTGTTTTTT.